Each of the 10 T cell receptor beta chains below was sequenced from the same sample in a study of T cell responses to AZD1222 COVID-19 vaccine. The repertoire was sequenced with immunoSEQ multiplex PCR; TCRdb's copy has only in-frame clones and lacks some. The sample holds about 87,000 clones, around 90% seen once. The sequencing used peripheral blood, collected on day 0 of AZD1222 vaccination. Every receptor here comes from an adult in good health.

The chain couples TRBV7-2 to TRBJ2-1; 8 bases align to TRBD2. V was pared by 7 bases and J by 0 bases, with 5 bases of the junction left unmatched. This CDR3 is 15 amino acids long. Germline values: CDR1 SGHTA, CDR2 FQGNSA. CDR3 bases: TGTGCCAGCAAAAGGGGACTAGTCTCCTACAATGAGCAGTTCTTC. Amino acid sequence: CASKRGLVSYNEQFF.

V gene TRBV7-2 combines with J gene TRBJ1-2; tentatively, D is TRBD1 (5 bases). The CDR3 loop spans 15 amino acids. Germline V lookup: CDR1 SGHTA, CDR2 FQGNSA. V lost 1 base and J lost 4, with 13 bases in between. CDR3 in DNA: TGTGCCAGCAGCTTAGGTCAGCCAGGGACCTATGGCTACACCTTC. This sequence encodes CASSLGQPGTYGYTF.

CDR3 in amino acids: CASTYSRGREGTDTQYF. The CDR3 DNA sequence: TGTGCCAGCACCTACTCCCGAGGTAGAGAGGGCACAGATACGCAGTATTTT. The chain carries TRBV7-9 and TRBJ2-3; D is ambiguous. This CDR3 region has 17 residues. The V gene lost 7 bases and the J gene lost 1 base, with 21 bases spanning the gap. Germline loops: CDR1 SEHNR, CDR2 FQNEAQ (reference sequence).

V is TRBV11-2 and J is TRBJ1-2; D gene unclear. Trimming removed 5 bases at V and 5 bases at J, with 12 bases between. CDR3 length: 13 residues. CDR1 SGHAT and CDR2 FQNNGV come from the germline V gene. The CDR3 nucleotides are TGTGCCAGCAGCCAGTCCGGGTCTTATGGCTACACCTTC. This gives the protein CASSQSGSYGYTF. The full variable domain, rest sourced from reference TRBV11-2 and TRBJ1-2, is EAGVAQSPRYKIIEKRQSVAFWCNPISGHATLYWYQQILGQGPKLLIQFQNNGVVDDSQLPKDRFSAERLKGVDSTLKIQPAKLEDSAVYLCASSQSGSYGYTFGSGTRLTVV.

This chain joins TRBV7-2 and TRBJ1-2; 9 bases align to TRBD1. Germline CDR1 SGHTA, CDR2 FQGNSA. The CDR3 consists of 15 residues. V shed 1 base, J shed 5 bases, and the junction held 5 bases outside the gene matches. DNA of the CDR3: TGTGCCAGCAGCTTAGTTGGGACAGGGAATTATGGCTACACCTTC. Residues: CASSLVGTGNYGYTF.

This chain links TRBV7-8 with TRBJ1-5; no firm D call. From germline, CDR1 is SGHVS and CDR2 FQNEAQ. CDR3 length equals 17 residues. Trimming took off 6 bases at V and 3 bases at J, with 21 bases between the two ends. The CDR3 loop is CASSPLDQARVNQPQHF. The CDR3, as DNA: TGTGCCAGCAGTCCTCTCGATCAGGCGAGGGTCAATCAGCCCCAGCATTTT.

This chain uses TRBV18 with TRBJ2-3; 8 positions match TRBD1. Germline loops: CDR1 KGHSH, CDR2 LQKENI. The CDR3 runs to 16 residues. V lost 5 bases and J lost 1; bases outside the gene matches: 8. The CDR3 DNA follows: TGTGCCAGCTCAGGATCGACAGGGGCTGGCACAGATACGCAGTATTTT. It yields the protein CASSGSTGAGTDTQYF.

Worth noting for this clone: The sample holds other DNA sequences that translate to the same CDR3. This sequence joins TRBV4-3 and TRBJ1-1; D is perhaps TRBD1 (6 bases). Trimming left V 2 bases short and J 4 bases short, with 11 bases between. This CDR3 region has 14 residues. Germline CDR1 is LGHNA and CDR2 is YSLEER. CDR3 loop: CASSQYEGGTEAFF. The CDR3 DNA reads as TGCGCCAGCAGCCAATATGAGGGGGGCACTGAAGCTTTCTTT.

The chain carries TRBV5-1 and TRBJ1-4, with TRBD1 matching over 7 bases. With V trimmed by 4 bases and J by 0 bases, 18 bases remained unmatched. There are 20 residues in the CDR3. Germline loops: CDR1 SGHRS, CDR2 YFSETQ. The CDR3 here is CASSPRWPTGYEATNEKLFF. CDR3 DNA: TGCGCCAGCAGCCCGCGGTGGCCGACAGGGTATGAGGCAACTAATGAAAAACTGTTTTTT.

The chain is built from TRBV6-2 or TRBV6-3 and TRBJ2-6; D is uncertain. This CDR3 region has 14 residues. V was trimmed by 2 bases and J by 0 bases, leaving 2 bases between them. Germline CDR1 and CDR2: MNHEY and SVGEGT. The CDR3 loop is CASSYTSGANVLTF. As DNA, the CDR3 is TGTGCCAGCAGTTACACCTCTGGGGCCAACGTCCTGACTTTC.